Below, 11 T cell receptor beta chains from the same sample are listed, as sequenced in a study of blood T cell repertoires in COVID-19. The method was immunoSEQ multiplex PCR; TCRdb's version includes in-frame clones alone and lacks a portion of them. The data contain approximately 120,000 clones, approximately 80% of them singletons. The sequenced material came from peripheral blood. Receptors were obtained from a human donor in a cohort sampled during active COVID-19.

The chain employs TRBV9 and TRBJ2-3; 10 nucleotides align to TRBD1. The CDR3 extends over 17 amino acids. Trimming at V came to 3 bases and at J to 0 bases, leaving 7 bases not matched to a gene. The V gene's germline CDR1 is SGDLS and CDR2 YYNGEE. The CDR3 loop reads CASSATGGPTSTDTQYF. The CDR3 nucleotides are TGTGCCAGCAGCGCGACAGGGGGCCCTACAAGCACAGATACGCAGTATTTT.

This chain uses TRBV7-9 with TRBJ2-1; 12 bases are a match to TRBD2. The CDR3 contains 18 residues. Germline-derived CDR1 and CDR2 are SEHNR and FQNEAQ (reference sequence). Losses at the gene ends were 3 bases for V and 7 bases for J; bases not matched to a gene: 13. The chain's CDR3 is CASSFPISLAGGINEQFF. The CDR3 DNA is TGTGCCAGCAGCTTCCCAATTTCCCTAGCGGGGGGGATTAATGAGCAGTTCTTC.

The rearrangement uses TRBV5-1 and TRBJ1-2; unclear D gene. Deletions cut 0 bases from V and 6 bases from J, with 6 bases between. CDR1 is SGHRS, CDR2 YFSETQ, per germline. This CDR3 is built from 12 residues. CDR3 sequence (DNA): TGCGCCAGCAGCTTGGAGTCAGATGGCTACACCTTC. Its translation: CASSLESDGYTF. The variable domain in full, with the rest retrieved from reference TRBV5-1 and TRBJ1-2, is KAGVTQTPRYLIKTRGQQVTLSCSPISGHRSVSWYQQTPGQGLQFLFEYFSETQRNKGNFPGRFSGRQFSNSRSEMNVSTLELGDSALYLCASSLESDGYTFGSGTRLTVV.

The genes are TRBV28 and TRBJ2-4, with TRBD1 identical over 9 bases. This CDR3 is 15 amino acids long. Germline V lookup: CDR1 MDHEN, CDR2 SYDVKM. V dropped 6 bases and J dropped 10; count of bases not matched to a gene: 13. CDR3 bases: TGTGCCAGCAGCGAGGAGGGGACAGGGAAAGGAATTCAGTACTTC. As protein: CASSEEGTGKGIQYF.

This sequence joins TRBV5-1 and TRBJ1-4; 7 nucleotides match TRBD1. Losses at the gene ends were 3 bases for V and 5 bases for J; bases not matched to a gene: 7. The CDR3 has 15 amino acids. CDR1 and CDR2 (germline): SGHRS, YFSETQ. CDR3 nucleotide sequence: TGCGCCAGCAGCTGGGACAGAGAATTCAATGAAAAACTGTTTTTT. Amino acid sequence: CASSWDREFNEKLFF.

The V and J genes are TRBV2 and TRBJ1-2, with TRBD1 matching 8 bases. J gave up 5 bases and V 2 bases, and 1 base lay outside the gene matches. The CDR3 consists of 13 residues. Germline CDR1 SNHLY, CDR2 FYNNEI. Here the CDR3 DNA reads TGTGCCAGCAGTGAACAGGGGGCATATGGCTACACCTTC. This codes for CASSEQGAYGYTF.

In this sample, this clone turned up a few times. The V gene is TRBV10-1, the J gene TRBJ1-5, with D unresolved. Germline loops: CDR1 WNHNN, CDR2 SYGVQD (reference sequence). Between the trimmed V and J ends, which lost 2 bases and 3 bases, there was a span of 11 bases. The CDR3 has 15 amino acids. CDR3 region: CASSERGKDNQPQHF. DNA of the CDR3: TGCGCCAGCAGTGAGCGCGGGAAAGACAATCAGCCCCAGCATTTT.

V and J are TRBV9 and TRBJ1-4, with D possibly TRBD1 on 5 matching bases. With 0 bases removed from V and 6 bases from J, the gap between germline ends came to 12 bases. The germline V gene encodes CDR1 SGDLS and CDR2 YYNGEE. This CDR3 is built from 15 residues. The CDR3 coding sequence is TGTGCCAGCAGCGTAGAGGGGAGGGACTATGAAAAACTGTTTTTT. Residues: CASSVEGRDYEKLFF.

The CDR3 nucleotides are TGTGCCAGCAGTATGGACAGGGGGCAGAATGAGCAGTTCTTC. Amino acid sequence: CASSMDRGQNEQFF. The V and J genes are TRBV2 and TRBJ2-1; 11 bases are shared with TRBD1. This CDR3 is built from 14 residues. CDR1 is SNHLY and CDR2 is FYNNEI in the germline V gene. Trimming at V came to 5 bases and at J to 7 bases, leaving 4 bases not matched to a gene.

This chain links TRBV30 with TRBJ1-4, with TRBD1 identical over 9 bases. With V trimmed by 8 bases and J by 5 bases, 15 bases remained unmatched. Germline values: CDR1 GTSNPN, CDR2 SVGIG (reference sequence). CDR3 length: 16 residues. CDR3 in amino acids: CAVQRGQGNVNEKLFF. As DNA, the CDR3 is TGTGCCGTACAACGGGGACAGGGAAACGTAAATGAAAAACTGTTTTTT.

This chain links TRBV30 with TRBJ1-1; 9 bases agree with TRBD1. The germline V gene has CDR1 GTSNPN and CDR2 SVGIG (reference sequence). The CDR3 has 14 residues. V was pared by 3 bases and J by 5 bases, with 7 bases of the junction left unmatched. In DNA, the CDR3 is TGTGCCTGGAGCGAGACAGGGGGAAGGACTGAAGCTTTCTTT. Residues: CAWSETGGRTEAFF.